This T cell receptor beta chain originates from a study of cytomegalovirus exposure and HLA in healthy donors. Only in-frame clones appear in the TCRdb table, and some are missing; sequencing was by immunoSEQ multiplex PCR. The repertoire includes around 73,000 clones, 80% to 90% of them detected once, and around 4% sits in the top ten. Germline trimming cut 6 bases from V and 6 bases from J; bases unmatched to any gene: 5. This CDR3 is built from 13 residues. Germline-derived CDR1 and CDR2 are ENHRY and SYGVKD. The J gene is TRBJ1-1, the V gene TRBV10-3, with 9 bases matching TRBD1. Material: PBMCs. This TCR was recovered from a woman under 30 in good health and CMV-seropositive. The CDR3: CAIRQGQGPEAFF. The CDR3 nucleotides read TGTGCCATCAGACAGGGACAGGGACCTGAAGCTTTCTTT.